These 21 T cell receptor beta chains came from one sample sequenced in a study of a mutant IDH1 vaccine in newly diagnosed glioma. Method: immunoSEQ multiplex PCR; TCRdb's copy keeps in-frame clones and lacks some. The repertoire includes 9,500 to 11,000 clones, about 91% of them detected once, and roughly 4.8% sits in the top ten. As for time point: week 23, last vaccination. The vaccine gave 300 ug of a 20-mer mutant IDH1 peptide subcutaneously per dose. These TCRs' antigens remain unknown. Sequenced material: PBMCs, taken from a glioma patient whose treatment included an IDH1 peptide vaccine. These receptors were obtained from a woman aged 40-49 years with glioma. Some clones in this sample may be carry-over from other donors' samples.

This chain links TRBV30 with TRBJ1-2, with 8 bases aligning to TRBD1. Unmatched junction bases numbered 10, after V lost 5 bases and J lost 8 bases. This CDR3 region has 13 residues. In germline, CDR1 is GTSNPN, CDR2 SVGIG (reference sequence). CDR3 nucleotides: TGTGCCTGGGGGAGGGACAGGCCTAGGGGCTACACCTTC. This gives the protein CAWGRDRPRGYTF. The full variable domain, in which reference TRBV30 and TRBJ1-2 provide the parts outside the CDR3, is SQTIHQWPATLVQPVGSPLSLECTVEGTSNPNLYWYRQAAGRGLQLLFYSVGIGQISSEVPQNLSASRPQDRQFILSSKKLLLSDSGFYLCAWGRDRPRGYTFGSGTRLTVV.

The chain couples TRBV5-5 to TRBJ2-1, with D possibly TRBD1 on 6 matching bases. CDR1 SGHKS and CDR2 YYEKEE come from the germline V gene (reference sequence). V shed 0 bases and J shed 4 bases, with 11 bases lying between them. This CDR3 is built from 15 residues. The DNA for the CDR3 is TGTGCCAGCAGCTTGGACGCAGGGGAGTACAATGAGCAGTTCTTC. Translation gives CASSLDAGEYNEQFF.

The chain carries TRBV18 and TRBJ1-6; 7 nucleotides agree with TRBD1. There are 16 residues in the CDR3. The germline CDR1 and CDR2 sequences are KGHSH and LQKENI. V was clipped by 2 bases and J by 5 bases; unmatched bases: 6. The chain's CDR3 is CASSPAPGQHNSPLHF. The CDR3 DNA sequence: TGTGCCAGCTCACCAGCCCCGGGACAGCATAATTCACCCCTCCACTTT. The full variable domain, completed using reference TRBV18 and TRBJ1-6, is NAGVMQNPRHLVRRRGQEARLRCSPMKGHSHVYWYRQLPEEGLKFMVYLQKENIIDESGMPKERFSAEFPKEGPSILRIQQVVRGDSAAYFCASSPAPGQHNSPLHFGNGTRLTVT.

This chain uses TRBV6-1 with TRBJ1-4; D gene unclear. Trimming shortened V by 6 bases and J by 8 bases, and 10 bases separated the two germline ends. Looked up from germline, CDR1 is MNHNS and CDR2 is SASEGT. CDR3 length: 12 residues. CDR3 bases: TGTGCCAGCAGGGGGATAATGGAAAAACTGTTTTTT. It encodes CASRGIMEKLFF.

This clone was seen just once. The chain recombines TRBV6-1 with TRBJ2-3, with D perhaps assigned TRBD1 or TRBD2 (6 bases each). V was pared by 1 base and J by 4 bases, with 12 bases between. This CDR3 contains 15 residues. The germline V gene has CDR1 MNHNS and CDR2 SASEGT. The CDR3 is CASSEVGGGPDTQYF. The CDR3 coding sequence is TGTGCCAGCAGTGAAGTCGGGGGCGGCCCAGATACGCAGTATTTT.

This chain links TRBV5-5 with TRBJ2-1; D unclear. This CDR3 spans 15 amino acids. The V gene lost 3 bases and the J gene lost 4 bases, with 14 bases spanning the gap. Germline CDR1 reads SGHKS; CDR2 reads YYEKEE (reference sequence). The CDR3 here is CASSSVPPLYNEQFF. As DNA, the CDR3 is TGTGCCAGCAGCTCAGTCCCCCCATTATACAATGAGCAGTTCTTC.

This clone occurred once. The chain carries TRBV7-9 and TRBJ2-7; D uncertain. CDR1 is SEHNR and CDR2 is FQNEAQ in the germline V gene (reference sequence). CDR3 length: 13 amino acids. V was trimmed by 1 base and J by 1 base, leaving 5 bases between them. CDR3 loop: CASSLGVSYEQYF. The DNA of the CDR3 is TGTGCCAGCAGCTTAGGGGTTTCCTACGAGCAGTACTTC.

On this clone itself: Sequence at one end of the junction differs from germline and may be a read error. This chain uses TRBV7-9 with TRBJ1-3; D is undetermined. Germline loops: CDR1 SEHNR, CDR2 FQNEAQ (reference sequence). This CDR3 spans 12 amino acids. The CDR3 DNA sequence: TGTGCCAGCAGCATAGCTGGAAACACCATATATTTT. It yields the protein CASSIAGNTIYF. The entire variable domain, with the rest obtained from reference TRBV7-9 and TRBJ1-3, is as follows: DTGVSQNPRHKITKRGQNVTFRCDPISEHNRLYWYRQTLGQGPEFLTYFQNEAQLEKSRLLSDRFSAERPKGSFSTLEIQRTEQGDSAMYLCASSIAGNTIYFGEGSWLTVV.

The genes are TRBV28 and TRBJ2-2; 9 bases line up with TRBD1. This CDR3 contains 15 residues. Germline CDR1 MDHEN, CDR2 SYDVKM. The ends lost 6 bases at V and 4 bases at J; junction bases unmatched: 6. The CDR3 nucleotides are TGTGCCAGCAGACCCACAGGGGGCGGCACCGGGGAGCTGTTTTTT. This translates into CASRPTGGGTGELFF.

The rearrangement links TRBV6-5 to TRBJ1-2; D ambiguous. The CDR3 runs 13 residues. CDR1 is MNHEY, CDR2 SVGAGI, per germline. V gave up 5 bases and J gave up 9 bases, with 16 bases separating them. CDR3 sequence (DNA): TGTGCCAGCAGTAGCCTCGGAACTTTCAGCTACACCTTC. Translated: CASSSLGTFSYTF.

The genes are TRBV7-9 and TRBJ1-4; D ambiguous. V gave up 3 bases and J gave up 8 bases, with 13 bases separating them. Germline CDR1 reads SEHNR; CDR2 reads FQNEAQ (reference sequence). This CDR3 comprises 14 residues. The chain's CDR3 is CASSFGDSREKLFF. For the CDR3, the DNA is TGTGCCAGCAGCTTCGGGGATAGTAGGGAAAAACTGTTTTTT.

This clone is deemed large. The chain is built from TRBV5-6 and TRBJ1-1; no firm D call. Trimming pared 0 bases from V and 8 bases from J, leaving 14 bases between. Germline CDR1 and CDR2: SGHDT and YYEEEE. The CDR3 totals 14 residues. CDR3 DNA sequence: TGTGCCAGCAGCTTGGAATGGTCAGAACTAGAAGCTTTCTTT. The encoded protein is CASSLEWSELEAFF. The full variable domain, completed using reference TRBV5-6 and TRBJ1-1, is DAGVTQSPTHLIKTRGQQVTLRCSPKSGHDTVSWYQQALGQGPQFIFQYYEEEERQRGNFPDRFSGHQFPNYSSELNVNALLLGDSALYLCASSLEWSELEAFFGQGTRLTVV.

The count of this clone is one. This chain connects TRBV7-9 to TRBJ2-7; D is perhaps TRBD1 (5 bases). Per germline, CDR1 SEHNR and CDR2 FQNEAQ (reference sequence). The CDR3 runs 18 residues. Trimming stripped 4 bases from V and 0 bases from J, with 22 bases between. This CDR3 is CASSSGWVMKGLSYEQYF. The CDR3, as DNA: TGTGCCAGCAGCTCAGGTTGGGTGATGAAGGGGCTCTCCTACGAGCAGTACTTC. Together with reference TRBV7-9 and TRBJ2-7, the CDR3 gives the full variable domain: DTGVSQNPRHKITKRGQNVTFRCDPISEHNRLYWYRQTLGQGPEFLTYFQNEAQLEKSRLLSDRFSAERPKGSFSTLEIQRTEQGDSAMYLCASSSGWVMKGLSYEQYFGPGTRLTVT.

The rearrangement joins TRBV6-6 to TRBJ2-2; TRBD2 matches 7 bases. CDR1 is MNHNY, CDR2 SVGAGI, per germline (reference sequence). The CDR3 has 15 residues. V lost 4 bases to trimming and J lost 2 bases; unmatched junction nucleotides: 4. CDR3 bases: TGTGCCAGCAGTTCTGGGGGGGGTAACACCGGGGAGCTGTTTTTT. It yields the protein CASSSGGGNTGELFF.

The chain combines TRBV7-9 with TRBJ2-4; either TRBD1 or TRBD2 may fit D (5 bases each). V was shortened by 3 bases and J by 2 bases, with 17 bases between the two germline ends. Germline lookup yields CDR1 SEHNR and CDR2 FQNEAQ (reference sequence). CDR3 length: 17 residues. CDR3 nucleotides: TGTGCCAGCAGCTTTCCCCTCGGGGCCTCCACCAAAAACATTCAGTACTTC. This encodes CASSFPLGASTKNIQYF.

The V call is TRBV18, the J call TRBJ1-2; D gene unclear. The CDR3 totals 13 residues. Germline V gene sequence: CDR1 KGHSH, CDR2 LQKENI. Between the trimmed V and J ends, which lost 3 bases and 3 bases, there was a span of 8 bases. The DNA of the CDR3 is TGTGCCAGCTCACCGGAAGAATACTATGGCTACACCTTC. Its protein product is CASSPEEYYGYTF.

The V and J genes are TRBV7-9 and TRBJ2-7, with 7 bases fitting TRBD1. This CDR3 contains 14 residues. Germline lookup yields CDR1 SEHNR and CDR2 FQNEAQ (reference sequence). With V trimmed by 5 bases and J by 4 bases, 8 bases remained unmatched. The CDR3 bases are TGTGCCAGCAGCGTCGACAGGGAACCTTACGAGCAGTACTTC. Its translation is CASSVDREPYEQYF.

The chain recombines TRBV18 with TRBJ1-6; D is possibly TRBD1 (5 bases). CDR1 and CDR2 from the germline V gene are KGHSH and LQKENI. CDR3 length: 14 amino acids. Trimming took off 1 base at V and 8 bases at J, with 9 bases between the two ends. In DNA, the CDR3 is TGTGCCAGCTCACCACGGGGCGGGGATTCACCCCTCCACTTT. It codes for CASSPRGGDSPLHF.

The chain has TRBV30 and TRBJ2-7; 10 nucleotides agree with TRBD2. Germline CDR1 and CDR2: GTSNPN and SVGIG (reference sequence). Germline trimming cut 3 bases from V and 4 bases from J; bases unmatched to any gene: 3. The CDR3 loop spans 13 amino acids. DNA for the CDR3: TGTGCCTGGAGGGGACTAGCGAGGTACGAGCAGTACTTC. Translation: CAWRGLARYEQYF.

The genes are TRBV5-1 and TRBJ2-1; 10 nucleotides align to TRBD2. The length of the CDR3 is 19 residues. Germline assignment: CDR1 SGHRS and CDR2 YFSETQ. With 4 bases clipped from V and 0 bases from J, the junction kept 13 bases outside the gene matches. CDR3 nucleotide sequence: TGCGCCAGCAGCCCCGTCTCTAGCGGGAGTTCGAGCTCCTACAATGAGCAGTTCTTC. This translates into CASSPVSSGSSSSYNEQFF. Based on the CDR3 plus reference TRBV5-1 and TRBJ2-1, the full variable domain is KAGVTQTPRYLIKTRGQQVTLSCSPISGHRSVSWYQQTPGQGLQFLFEYFSETQRNKGNFPGRFSGRQFSNSRSEMNVSTLELGDSALYLCASSPVSSGSSSSYNEQFFGPGTRLTVL.

The V gene is TRBV4-1, the J gene TRBJ1-2; TRBD1 matches at 7 bases. Germline CDR1 reads MGHRA; CDR2 reads YSYEKL. V gave up 1 base and J gave up 6 bases; unmatched junction bases: 8. The CDR3 covers 15 residues. DNA of the CDR3: TGCGCCAGCAGCCAAGGAGCCTATACAGGGGATGGCTACACCTTC. Translation gives CASSQGAYTGDGYTF.